One TCR beta chain is described in this entry. Its cognate antigen is unknown. The source of the sample is a study of radiotherapy plus CTLA-4 blockade in lung cancer. The CDR3 covers 15 residues. Germline values: CDR1 SGHAT, CDR2 FQDESV (reference sequence). J lost 8 bases, V lost 5 bases, and 11 bases had no gene match. Assay used: immunoSEQ multiplex PCR; TCRdb lists only in-frame clones, some missing. Of more than 40,000 clones listed, approximately 85% are singletons. General study findings and limits: After radiotherapy and ipilimumab, tumor-derived clones expanded in peripheral blood.

The TCR sequence derives from a human donor with non-small cell lung cancer who had stable disease on radiotherapy plus ipilimumab. The sample was peripheral blood, taken from a patient treated with radiotherapy plus ipilimumab. V and J are TRBV11-1 and TRBJ2-4; the match to TRBD2 covers 8 bases. The CDR3 region is CASSHTAGGGDIQYF. CDR3 bases: TGTGCCAGCAGCCACACGGCGGGGGGAGGGGACATTCAGTACTTC.